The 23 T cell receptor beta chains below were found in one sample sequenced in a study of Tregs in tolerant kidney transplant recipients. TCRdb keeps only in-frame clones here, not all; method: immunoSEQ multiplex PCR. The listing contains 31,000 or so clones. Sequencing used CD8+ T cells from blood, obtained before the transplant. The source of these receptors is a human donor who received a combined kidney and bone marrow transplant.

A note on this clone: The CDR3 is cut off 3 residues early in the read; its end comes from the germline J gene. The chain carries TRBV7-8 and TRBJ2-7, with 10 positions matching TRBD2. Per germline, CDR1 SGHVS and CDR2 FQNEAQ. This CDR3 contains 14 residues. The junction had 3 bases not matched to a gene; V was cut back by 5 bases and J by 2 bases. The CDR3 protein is CASSRTSGTYEQYF. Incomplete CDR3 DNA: TGTGCCAGCAGCCGAACTAGCGGGACCTACGAG. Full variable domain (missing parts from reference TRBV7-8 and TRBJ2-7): GAGVSQSPRYKVAKRGQDVALRCDPISGHVSLFWYQQALGQGPEFLTYFQNEAQLDKSGLPSDRFFAERPEGSVSTLKIQRTQQEDSAVYLCASSRTSGTYEQYFGPGTRLTVT.

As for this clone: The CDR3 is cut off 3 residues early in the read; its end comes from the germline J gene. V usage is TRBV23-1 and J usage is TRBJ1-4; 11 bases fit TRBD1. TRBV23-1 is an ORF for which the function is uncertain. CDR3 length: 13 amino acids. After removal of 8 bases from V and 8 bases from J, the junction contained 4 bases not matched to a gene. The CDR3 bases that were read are TGCGCCAGCTCGGGACAGGGGGGGGAAAAA. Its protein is CASSGQGGEK. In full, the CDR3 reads CASSGQGGEKLFF.

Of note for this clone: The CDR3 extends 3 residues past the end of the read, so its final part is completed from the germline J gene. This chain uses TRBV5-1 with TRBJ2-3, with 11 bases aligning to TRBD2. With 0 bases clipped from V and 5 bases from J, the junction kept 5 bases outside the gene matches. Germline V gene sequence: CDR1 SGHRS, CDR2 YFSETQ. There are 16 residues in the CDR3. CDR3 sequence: CASSLVLAGGVDTQYF. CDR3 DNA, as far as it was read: TGCGCCAGCAGCTTGGTGTTAGCGGGAGGGGTAGATACG. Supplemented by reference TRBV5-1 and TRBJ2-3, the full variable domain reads KAGVTQTPRYLIKTRGQQVTLSCSPISGHRSVSWYQQTPGQGLQFLFEYFSETQRNKGNFPGRFSGRQFSNSRSEMNVSTLELGDSALYLCASSLVLAGGVDTQYFGPGTRLTVL.

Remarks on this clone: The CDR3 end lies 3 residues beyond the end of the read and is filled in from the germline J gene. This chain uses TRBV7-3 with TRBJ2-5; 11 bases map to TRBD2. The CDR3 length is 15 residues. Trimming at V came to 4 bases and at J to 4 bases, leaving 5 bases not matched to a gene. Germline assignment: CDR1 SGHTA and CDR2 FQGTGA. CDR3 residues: CASSSGLAAGETQYF. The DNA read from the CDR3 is TGTGCCAGCAGCTCGGGACTAGCGGCAGGAGAGACC.

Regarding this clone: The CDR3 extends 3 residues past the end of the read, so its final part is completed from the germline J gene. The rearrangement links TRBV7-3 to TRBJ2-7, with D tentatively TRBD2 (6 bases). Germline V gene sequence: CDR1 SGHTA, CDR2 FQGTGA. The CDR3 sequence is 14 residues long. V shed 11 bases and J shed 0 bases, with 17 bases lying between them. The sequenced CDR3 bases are TGTGCCGGCGCTGTAGGGGACTCCTCCTACGAG. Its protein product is CAGAVGDSSYE. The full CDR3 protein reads CAGAVGDSSYEQYF.

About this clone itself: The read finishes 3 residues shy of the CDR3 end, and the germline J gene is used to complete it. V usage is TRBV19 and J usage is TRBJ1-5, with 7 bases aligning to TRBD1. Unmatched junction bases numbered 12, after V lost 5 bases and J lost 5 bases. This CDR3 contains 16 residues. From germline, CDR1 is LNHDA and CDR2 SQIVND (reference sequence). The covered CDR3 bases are TGTGCCAGTAGTCCCGACAGGGAAGGGTTCGATCAGCCC. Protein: CASSPDREGFDQP. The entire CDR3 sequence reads CASSPDREGFDQPQHF. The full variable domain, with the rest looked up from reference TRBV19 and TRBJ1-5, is DGGITQSPKYLFRKEGQNVTLSCEQNLNHDAMYWYRQDPGQGLRLIYYSQIVNDFQKGDIAEGYSVSREKKESFPLTVTSAQKNPTAFYLCASSPDREGFDQPQHFGDGTRLSIL.

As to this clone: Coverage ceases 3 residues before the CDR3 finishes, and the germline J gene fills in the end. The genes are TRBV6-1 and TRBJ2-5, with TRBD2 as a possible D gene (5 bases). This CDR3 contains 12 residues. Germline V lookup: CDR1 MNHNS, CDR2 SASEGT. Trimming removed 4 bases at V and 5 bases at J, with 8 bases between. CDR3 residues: CASSAGDETQYF. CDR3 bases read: TGTGCCAGCAGTGCCGGGGATGAGACC.

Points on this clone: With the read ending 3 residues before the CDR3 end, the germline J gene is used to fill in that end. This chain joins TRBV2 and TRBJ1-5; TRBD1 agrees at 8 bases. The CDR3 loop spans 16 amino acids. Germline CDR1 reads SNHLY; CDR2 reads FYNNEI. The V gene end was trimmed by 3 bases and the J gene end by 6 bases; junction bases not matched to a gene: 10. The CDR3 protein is CASSDPGQGLGQPQHF. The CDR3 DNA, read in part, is TGTGCCAGCAGTGACCCAGGACAGGGTTTGGGTCAGCCC.

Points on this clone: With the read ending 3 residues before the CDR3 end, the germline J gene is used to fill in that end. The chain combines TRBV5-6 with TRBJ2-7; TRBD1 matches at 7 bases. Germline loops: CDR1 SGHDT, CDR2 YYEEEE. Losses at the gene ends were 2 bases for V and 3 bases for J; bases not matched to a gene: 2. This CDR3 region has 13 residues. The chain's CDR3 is CASSFRGHYEQYF. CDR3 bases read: TGTGCCAGCAGCTTTAGGGGGCACTACGAG.

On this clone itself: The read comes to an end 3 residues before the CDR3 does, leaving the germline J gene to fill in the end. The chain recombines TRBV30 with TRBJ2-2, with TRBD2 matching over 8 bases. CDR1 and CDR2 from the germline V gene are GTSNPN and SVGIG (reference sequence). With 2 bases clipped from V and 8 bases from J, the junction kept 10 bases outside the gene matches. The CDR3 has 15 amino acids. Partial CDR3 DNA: TGTGCCTGGAGTACAGCGGGAGTAAGGGCTGGGGAG. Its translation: CAWSTAGVRAGE. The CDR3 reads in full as CAWSTAGVRAGELFF. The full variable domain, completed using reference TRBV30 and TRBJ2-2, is SQTIHQWPATLVQPVGSPLSLECTVEGTSNPNLYWYRQAAGRGLQLLFYSVGIGQISSEVPQNLSASRPQDRQFILSSKKLLLSDSGFYLCAWSTAGVRAGELFFGEGSRLTVL.

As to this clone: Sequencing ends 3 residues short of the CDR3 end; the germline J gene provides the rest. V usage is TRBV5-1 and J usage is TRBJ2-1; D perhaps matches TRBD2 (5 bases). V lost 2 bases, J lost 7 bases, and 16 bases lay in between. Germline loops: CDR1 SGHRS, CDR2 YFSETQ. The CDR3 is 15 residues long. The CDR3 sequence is CASSLGPGRGNEQFF. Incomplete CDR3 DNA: TGCGCCAGCAGCTTAGGCCCGGGCCGCGGGAATGAG. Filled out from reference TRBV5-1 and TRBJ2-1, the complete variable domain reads KAGVTQTPRYLIKTRGQQVTLSCSPISGHRSVSWYQQTPGQGLQFLFEYFSETQRNKGNFPGRFSGRQFSNSRSEMNVSTLELGDSALYLCASSLGPGRGNEQFFGPGTRLTVL.

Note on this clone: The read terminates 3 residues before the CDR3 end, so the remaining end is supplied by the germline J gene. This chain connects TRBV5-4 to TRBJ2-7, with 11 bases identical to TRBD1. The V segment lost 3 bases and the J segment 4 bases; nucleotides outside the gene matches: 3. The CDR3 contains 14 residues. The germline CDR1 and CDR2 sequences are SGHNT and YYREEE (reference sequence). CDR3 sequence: CASSSGTGGYEQYF. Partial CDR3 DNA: TGTGCCAGCAGCTCGGGGACAGGGGGATACGAG.

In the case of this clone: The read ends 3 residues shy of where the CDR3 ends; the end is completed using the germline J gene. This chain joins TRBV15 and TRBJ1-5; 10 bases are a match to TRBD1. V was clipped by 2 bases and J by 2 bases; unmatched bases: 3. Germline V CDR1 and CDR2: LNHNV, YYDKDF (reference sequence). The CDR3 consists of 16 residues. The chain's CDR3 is CATSRTGQGRNQPQHF. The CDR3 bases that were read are TGTGCCACCAGCAGAACGGGACAGGGGCGCAATCAGCCC.

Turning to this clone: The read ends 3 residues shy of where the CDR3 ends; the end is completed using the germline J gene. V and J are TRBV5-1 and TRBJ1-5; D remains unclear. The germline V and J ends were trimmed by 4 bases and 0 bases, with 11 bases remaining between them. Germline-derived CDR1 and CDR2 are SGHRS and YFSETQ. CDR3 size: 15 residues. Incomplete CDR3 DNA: TGCGCCAGCAGCCCTTCGCCAGATAGCAATCAGCCC. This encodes CASSPSPDSNQP. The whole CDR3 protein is CASSPSPDSNQPQHF. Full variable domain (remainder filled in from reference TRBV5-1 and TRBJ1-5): KAGVTQTPRYLIKTRGQQVTLSCSPISGHRSVSWYQQTPGQGLQFLFEYFSETQRNKGNFPGRFSGRQFSNSRSEMNVSTLELGDSALYLCASSPSPDSNQPQHFGDGTRLSIL.

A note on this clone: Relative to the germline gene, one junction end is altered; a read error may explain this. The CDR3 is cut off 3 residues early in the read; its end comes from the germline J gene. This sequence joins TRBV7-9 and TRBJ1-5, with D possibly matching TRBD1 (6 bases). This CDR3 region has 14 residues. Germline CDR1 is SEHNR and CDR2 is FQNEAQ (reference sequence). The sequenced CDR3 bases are TGTGCCGGCAGCTCAGCAGGGGACTATCAGCCC. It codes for CAGSSAGDYQP. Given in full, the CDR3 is CAGSSAGDYQPQHF.

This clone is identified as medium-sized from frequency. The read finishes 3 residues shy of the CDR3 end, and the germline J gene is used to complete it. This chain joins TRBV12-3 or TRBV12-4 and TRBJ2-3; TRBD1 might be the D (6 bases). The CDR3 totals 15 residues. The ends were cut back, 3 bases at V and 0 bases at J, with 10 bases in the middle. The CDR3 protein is CASSFEDSSTDTQYF. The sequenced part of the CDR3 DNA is TGTGCCAGCAGTTTCGAGGACAGTAGCACAGATACG.

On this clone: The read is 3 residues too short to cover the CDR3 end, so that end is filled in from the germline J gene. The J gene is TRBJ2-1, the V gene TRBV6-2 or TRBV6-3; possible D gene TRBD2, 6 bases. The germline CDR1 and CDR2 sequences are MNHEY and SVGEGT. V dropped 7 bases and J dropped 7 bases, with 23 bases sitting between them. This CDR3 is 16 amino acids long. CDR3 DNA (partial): TGTGCCAGCACTACCCTCACTAGCCTAGCTGGGAATGAG. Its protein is CASTTLTSLAGNE. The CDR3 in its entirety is CASTTLTSLAGNEQFF.

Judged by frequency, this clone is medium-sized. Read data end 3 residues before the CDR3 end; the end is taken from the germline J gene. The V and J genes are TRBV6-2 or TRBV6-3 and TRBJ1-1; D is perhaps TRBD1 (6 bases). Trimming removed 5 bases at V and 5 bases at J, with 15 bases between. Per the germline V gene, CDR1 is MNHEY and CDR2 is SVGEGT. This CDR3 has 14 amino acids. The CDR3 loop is CASSGRGGGTEAFF. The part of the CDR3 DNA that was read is TGTGCCAGCAGTGGCCGAGGGGGAGGAACTGAA.

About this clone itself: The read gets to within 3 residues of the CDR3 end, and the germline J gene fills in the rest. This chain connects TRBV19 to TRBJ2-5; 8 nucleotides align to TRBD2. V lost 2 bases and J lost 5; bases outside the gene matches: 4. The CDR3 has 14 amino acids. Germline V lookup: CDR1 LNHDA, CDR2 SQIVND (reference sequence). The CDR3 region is CASSISGGPETQYF. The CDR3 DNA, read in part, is TGTGCCAGTAGTATAAGCGGGGGACCGGAGACC.

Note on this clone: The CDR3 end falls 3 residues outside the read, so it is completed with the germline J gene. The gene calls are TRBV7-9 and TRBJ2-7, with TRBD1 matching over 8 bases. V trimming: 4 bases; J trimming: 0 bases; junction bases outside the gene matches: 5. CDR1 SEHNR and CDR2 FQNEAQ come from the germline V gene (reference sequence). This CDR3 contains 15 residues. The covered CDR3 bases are TGTGCCAGCAGCTCAGGGGGCCCAAGCTCCTACGAG. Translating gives CASSSGGPSSYE. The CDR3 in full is CASSSGGPSSYEQYF. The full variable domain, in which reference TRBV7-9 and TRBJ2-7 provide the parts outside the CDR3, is DTGVSQNPRHKITKRGQNVTFRCDPISEHNRLYWYRQTLGQGPEFLTYFQNEAQLEKSRLLSDRFSAERPKGSFSTLEIQRTEQGDSAMYLCASSSGGPSSYEQYFGPGTRLTVT.

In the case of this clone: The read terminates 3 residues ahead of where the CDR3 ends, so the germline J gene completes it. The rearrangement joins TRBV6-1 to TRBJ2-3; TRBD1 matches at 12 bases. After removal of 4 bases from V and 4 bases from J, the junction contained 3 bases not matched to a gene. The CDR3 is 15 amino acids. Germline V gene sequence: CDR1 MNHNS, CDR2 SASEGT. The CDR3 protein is CASSAGTGGADTQYF. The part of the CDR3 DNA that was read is TGTGCCAGCAGTGCTGGGACAGGGGGCGCAGATACG.

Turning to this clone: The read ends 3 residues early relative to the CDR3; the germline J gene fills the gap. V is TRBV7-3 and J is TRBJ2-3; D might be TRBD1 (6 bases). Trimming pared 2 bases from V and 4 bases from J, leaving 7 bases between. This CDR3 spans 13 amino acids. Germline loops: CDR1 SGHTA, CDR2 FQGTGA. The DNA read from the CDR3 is TGTGCCAGCAGCTTATCAGGGGCAGATACG. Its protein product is CASSLSGADT. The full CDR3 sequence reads CASSLSGADTQYF.

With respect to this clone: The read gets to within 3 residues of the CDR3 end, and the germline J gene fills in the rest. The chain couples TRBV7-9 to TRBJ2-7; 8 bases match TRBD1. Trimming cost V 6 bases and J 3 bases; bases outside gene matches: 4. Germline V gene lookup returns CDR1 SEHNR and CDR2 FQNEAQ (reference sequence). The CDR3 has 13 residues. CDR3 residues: CASRRGQDYEQYF. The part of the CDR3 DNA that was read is TGTGCCAGCAGACGGGGACAGGACTACGAG. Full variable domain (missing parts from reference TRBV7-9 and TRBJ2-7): DTGVSQNPRHKITKRGQNVTFRCDPISEHNRLYWYRQTLGQGPEFLTYFQNEAQLEKSRLLSDRFSAERPKGSFSTLEIQRTEQGDSAMYLCASRRGQDYEQYFGPGTRLTVT.